This is a list of T cell receptor beta chains from one sample in a study of T cells in Graves' hyperthyroidism and ophthalmopathy. TCRdb re-called the multiplex PCR reads through MiXCR, storing one row per CDR3 protein. This sample has under 350,000 distinct CDR3 sequences, with around 13% found just once. Sequenced: blood. These receptors were obtained from a woman aged 40 to 55 with Graves' ophthalmopathy. Each CDR3 is given with its conserved first and last residue. A row's size may be missing; if present it is once, few, many or a size class.

size	V	J	CDR3
few	TRBV7-6	TRBJ1-1	CASSLRPPLTGSTEAFF
-	TRBV7-9	TRBJ1-2	CASSSRPQPIGINYGYTF
many	TRBV5-4	TRBJ2-1	CASRPGVLGRRGEQFF
few	TRBV7-9	TRBJ1-6	CASSARGESPLHF
many	TRBV27	TRBJ1-5	CATRGGYSNQPQHF
many	TRBV10-3	TRBJ2-1	CASRGLADNNEQFF
many	TRBV30	TRBJ1-2	CAWRGTGYGYTF
many	TRBV6-1	TRBJ2-1	CASGDAGGTNEQFF
many	TRBV11-2	TRBJ2-3	CASSLSIGPTDTQYF
many	TRBV27	TRBJ1-2	CASSSRTGFGYTF
-	TRBV27	TRBJ2-1	CASSQDKVAGYEQFF
few	TRBV15	TRBJ1-1	CATSRSRTGKTEAFF
many	TRBV20-1	TRBJ1-1	CSARGQGASFEAFF
many	TRBV7-8	TRBJ2-1	CASTPSGTSIEDEQFF
many	TRBV2	TRBJ2-6	CASSEGRNSGANVLTF
many	TRBV7-8	TRBJ1-1	CASSELGFRAFF
many	TRBV2	TRBJ1-2	CASSAARVGANYGYTF
many	TRBV12-3/TRBV12-4	TRBJ2-2	CASSFLVGTGELFF
-	TRBV20-1	TRBJ2-7	CSARVRKATSGVYEQYF
-	TRBV5-1	TRBJ2-5	CASSFSGTSLKETQYF
-	TRBV12-5	TRBJ2-3	CASGLDSRSDTQYF
many	TRBV28	TRBJ2-5	CASRQGARWETQYF
few	TRBV29-1	TRBJ2-7	CSVVLTAGKQYF
once	TRBV18	TRBJ1-5	CASSRTGIDQPRHF
-	TRBV12-5	TRBJ1-1	CASSGDREAFF
many	TRBV6-1	TRBJ1-1	CASRHRDNTEAFF
many	TRBV2	TRBJ2-1	CASSESAGTYNEQFF
many	TRBV7-9	TRBJ2-1	CASSSLAGRHNEQFF
once	TRBV7-9	TRBJ1-2	CASSFWGGYTF
many	TRBV10-3	TRBJ2-7	CAITELAGGREQYF
-	TRBV5-4	TRBJ2-7	CASSLKGTYEQYF
many	TRBV11-2	TRBJ2-3	CASSLVPADTQYF
many	TRBV5-1	TRBJ1-2	CASSSGLRGDYGYTF
few	TRBV19	TRBJ2-3	CASSPARSTDTQYF
-	TRBV12-3/TRBV12-4	TRBJ1-5	CASSFTGNQPQHF
many	TRBV12-3/TRBV12-4	TRBJ2-7	CASSLAGGTYEQYF
few	TRBV12-3/TRBV12-4	TRBJ2-1	CASSPGDEQFF
many	TRBV27	TRBJ2-5	CASHGAGGKETQYF
many	TRBV3-1	TRBJ1-2	CASSPRDRTFYGYTF
-	TRBV5-1	TRBJ2-5	CASSSGQPGETQYF
many	TRBV20-1	TRBJ2-7	CSAQQGRRTYEQYF
many	TRBV7-2	TRBJ2-2	CASSFKAGGHTGELFF
once	TRBV20-1	TRBJ2-2	CSARNAGWETGELFF
-	TRBV2	TRBJ2-1	CASRRTGSSYNEQFF
many	TRBV2	TRBJ2-7	CASRGRASYEQYF
many	TRBV6-1	TRBJ1-4	CASIRGVGTNEKLFF
-	TRBV19	TRBJ1-5	CASSPPRGVDGNQPQHF
many	TRBV28	TRBJ1-2	CASSPGPWDGYTF
many	TRBV28	TRBJ2-7	CASSLGYWSDEQYF
-	TRBV10-3	TRBJ1-3	CAISEPASGNTIYF
few	TRBV5-6	TRBJ2-7	CASSRGLAEVTYEQYF
few	TRBV12-3/TRBV12-4	TRBJ1-3	CASTHTGGLSTIYF
few	TRBV5-1	TRBJ2-2	CASSPEGQGTTGELFF
-	TRBV7-9	TRBJ1-6	CASSKDVSPLHF
many	TRBV28	TRBJ1-2	CASSLTGGEGYTF
many	TRBV28	TRBJ2-1	CASSPGLAVPYNEQFF
few	TRBV19	TRBJ1-1	CASSPTVTNTEAFF